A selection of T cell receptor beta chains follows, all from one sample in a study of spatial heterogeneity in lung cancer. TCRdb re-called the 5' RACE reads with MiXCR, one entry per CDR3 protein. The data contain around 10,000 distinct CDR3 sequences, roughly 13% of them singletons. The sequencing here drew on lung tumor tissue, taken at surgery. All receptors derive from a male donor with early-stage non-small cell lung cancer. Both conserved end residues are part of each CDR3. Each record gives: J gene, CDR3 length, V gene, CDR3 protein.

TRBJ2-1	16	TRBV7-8	CASSSHRTPQDNEQFF
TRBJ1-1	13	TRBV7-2	CASRTFSGTEAFF
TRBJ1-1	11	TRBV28	CASRQGQAAFF
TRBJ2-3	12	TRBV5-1	CASSLVGYTQYF
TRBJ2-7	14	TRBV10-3	CAISNPGLAAEQYF
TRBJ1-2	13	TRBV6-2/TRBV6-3	CASSLTGGYGYTF
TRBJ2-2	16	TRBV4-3	CASSQSAGASSGELFF
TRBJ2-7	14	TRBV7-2	CASSLGGMSYEQYF
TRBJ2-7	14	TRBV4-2	CASSQDWTSYEQYF
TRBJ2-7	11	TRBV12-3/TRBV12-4	CASSFGGGQYF
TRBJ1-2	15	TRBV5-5	CASSTPGQKNYGYTF
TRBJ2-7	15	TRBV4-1	CASSLTGTGGYEQYF
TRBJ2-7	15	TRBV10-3	CAISERGQGGDEQYF
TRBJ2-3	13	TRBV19	CASTTSGGNTQYF
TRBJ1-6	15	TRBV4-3	CASSPSTRYNSPLHF
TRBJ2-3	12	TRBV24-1	CATGGGPDTQYF
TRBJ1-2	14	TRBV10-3	CAISESGREEGYTF
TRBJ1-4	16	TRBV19	CASSFPPTGDKEKLFF
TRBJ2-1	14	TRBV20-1	CSATGLAAYNEQFF
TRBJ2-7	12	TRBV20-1	CSARPRDYEQYF
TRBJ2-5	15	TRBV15	CATSRDDRGWETQYF
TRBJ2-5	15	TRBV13	CASSGPLGVQETQYF
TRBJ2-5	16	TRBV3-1	CASSQELAGNQETQYF
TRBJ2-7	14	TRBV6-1	CASSRDSNSYEQYF
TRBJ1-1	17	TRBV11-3	CASSHTGNNPQPREAFF
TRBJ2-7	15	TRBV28	CASSRGLPSSYEQYF
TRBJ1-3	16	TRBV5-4	CASSSRTASSGNTIYF
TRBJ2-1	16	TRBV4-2	CASSQDGRDSYNEQFF
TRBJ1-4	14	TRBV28	CASSSADRNEKLFF
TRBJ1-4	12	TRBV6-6	CASSYYNEKLFF
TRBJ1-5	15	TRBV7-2	CASSRSGSGNQPQHF
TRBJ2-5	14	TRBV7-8	CASSLGSLSGTQYF
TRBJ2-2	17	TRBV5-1	CASSLRGQGLRTGELFF
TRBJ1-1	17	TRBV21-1	CASRQWDRGGRNTEAFF
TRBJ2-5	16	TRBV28	CASRHPSGGPGETQYF
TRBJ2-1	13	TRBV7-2	CASSFGVMIEQFF
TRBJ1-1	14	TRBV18	CASTPGQGASEAFF
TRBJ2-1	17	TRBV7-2	CASTARGGGAVDNEQFF
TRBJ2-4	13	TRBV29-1	CSVVHLGGNIQYF
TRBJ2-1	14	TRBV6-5	CASRPSGLGNEQFF
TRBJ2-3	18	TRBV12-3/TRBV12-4	CASSLDGWAPQSTDTQYF
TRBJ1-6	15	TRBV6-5	CASSYVGGQSSPLHF
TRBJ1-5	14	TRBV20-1	CSVHGDRGSQPQHF
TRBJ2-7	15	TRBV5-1	CASSLEPGHSYEQYF
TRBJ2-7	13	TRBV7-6	CASSSDRGHEQYF
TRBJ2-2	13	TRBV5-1	CASSGQNTGELFF
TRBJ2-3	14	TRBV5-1	CASSPSVSIDTQYF
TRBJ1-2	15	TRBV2	CASSVVPGANYGYTF